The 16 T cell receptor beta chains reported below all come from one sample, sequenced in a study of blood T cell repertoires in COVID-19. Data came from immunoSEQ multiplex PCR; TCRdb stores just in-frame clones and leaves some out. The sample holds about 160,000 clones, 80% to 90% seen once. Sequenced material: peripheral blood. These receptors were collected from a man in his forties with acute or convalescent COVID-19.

CDR3 nucleotide sequence: TGCAGCGTGCGTAACCTCGGGACAGCAAGGGATTATTATGGCTACACCTTC. Its translation: CSVRNLGTARDYYGYTF. The chain carries TRBV29-1 and TRBJ1-2; 7 positions match TRBD1. Per germline, CDR1 SQVTM and CDR2 ANQGSEA. The CDR3 length is 17 residues. V shed 6 bases, J shed 5 bases, and the junction held 21 bases outside the gene matches.

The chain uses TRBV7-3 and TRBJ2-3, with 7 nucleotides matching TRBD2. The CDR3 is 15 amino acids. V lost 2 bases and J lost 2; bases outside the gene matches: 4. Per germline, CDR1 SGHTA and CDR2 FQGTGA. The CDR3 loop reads CASSLLGGSTDTQYF. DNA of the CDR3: TGTGCCAGCAGCTTACTCGGGGGGTCCACAGATACGCAGTATTTT.

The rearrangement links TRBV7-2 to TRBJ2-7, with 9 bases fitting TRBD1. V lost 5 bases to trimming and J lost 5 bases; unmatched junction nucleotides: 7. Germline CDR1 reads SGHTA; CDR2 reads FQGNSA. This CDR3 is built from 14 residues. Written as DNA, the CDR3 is TGTGCCAGCAGCCATGACAGGGGGAGCAACGAGCAGTACTTC. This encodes CASSHDRGSNEQYF.

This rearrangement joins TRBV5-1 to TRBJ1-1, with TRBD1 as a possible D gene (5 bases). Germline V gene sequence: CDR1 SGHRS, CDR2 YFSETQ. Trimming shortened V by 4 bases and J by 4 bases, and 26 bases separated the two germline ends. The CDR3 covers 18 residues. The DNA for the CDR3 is TGCGCCAGCAGCCGGACCGGGGGGAGCGGCGAATTCAGCACTGAAGCTTTCTTT. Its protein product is CASSRTGGSGEFSTEAFF.

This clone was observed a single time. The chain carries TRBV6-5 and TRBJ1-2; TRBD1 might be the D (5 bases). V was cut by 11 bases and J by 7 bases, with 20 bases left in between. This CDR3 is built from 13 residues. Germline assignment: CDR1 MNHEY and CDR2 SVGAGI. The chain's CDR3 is CAERQPPGVGYTF. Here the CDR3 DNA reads TGTGCCGAACGACAGCCCCCGGGGGTTGGCTACACCTTC.

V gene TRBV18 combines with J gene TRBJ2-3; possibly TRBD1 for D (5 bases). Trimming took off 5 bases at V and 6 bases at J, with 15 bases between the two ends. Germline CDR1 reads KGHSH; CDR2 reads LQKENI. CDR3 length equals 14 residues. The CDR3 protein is CASSARQTIDTQYF. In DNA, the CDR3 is TGTGCCAGCTCAGCTAGACAGACGATCGATACGCAGTATTTT.

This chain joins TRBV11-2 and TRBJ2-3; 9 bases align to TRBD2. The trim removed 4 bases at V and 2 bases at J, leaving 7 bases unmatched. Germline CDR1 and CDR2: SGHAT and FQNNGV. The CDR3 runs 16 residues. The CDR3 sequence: CASSSLAGPDTDTQYF. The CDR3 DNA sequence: TGTGCCAGCAGCTCCCTAGCGGGGCCAGACACAGATACGCAGTATTTT.

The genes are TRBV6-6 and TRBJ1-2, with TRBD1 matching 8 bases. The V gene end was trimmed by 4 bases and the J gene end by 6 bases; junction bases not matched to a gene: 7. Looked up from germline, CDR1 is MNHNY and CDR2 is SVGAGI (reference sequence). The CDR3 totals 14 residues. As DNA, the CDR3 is TGTGCCAGCAGTTTTGGACAGGGAAGAGATGGCTACACCTTC. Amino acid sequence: CASSFGQGRDGYTF.

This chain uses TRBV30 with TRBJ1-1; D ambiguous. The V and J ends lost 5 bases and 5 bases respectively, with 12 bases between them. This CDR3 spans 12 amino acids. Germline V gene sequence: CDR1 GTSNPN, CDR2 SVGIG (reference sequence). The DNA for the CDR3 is TGTGCCTGGGCCGGGTTTAGGACTGAAGCTTTCTTT. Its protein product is CAWAGFRTEAFF.

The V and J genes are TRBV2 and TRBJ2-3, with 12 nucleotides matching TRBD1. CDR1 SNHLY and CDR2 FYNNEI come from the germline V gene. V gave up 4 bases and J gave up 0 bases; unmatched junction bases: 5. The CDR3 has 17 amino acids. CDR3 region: CASSVGTGGASTDTQYF. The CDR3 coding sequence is TGTGCCAGCAGTGTCGGGACAGGGGGCGCGAGCACAGATACGCAGTATTTT.

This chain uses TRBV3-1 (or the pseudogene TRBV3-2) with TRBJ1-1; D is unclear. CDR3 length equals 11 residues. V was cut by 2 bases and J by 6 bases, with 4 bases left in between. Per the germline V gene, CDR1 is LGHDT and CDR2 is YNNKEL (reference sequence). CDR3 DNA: TGTGCCAGCAGCCAATCGGCTGAAGCTTTCTTT. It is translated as CASSQSAEAFF.

The CDR3 region is CAWGTDSNQPQHF. CDR3 DNA sequence: TGTGCCTGGGGGACAGATAGCAATCAGCCCCAGCATTTT. The chain uses TRBV30 and TRBJ1-5; 7 bases map to TRBD1. Trimming cost V 5 bases and J 0 bases; bases outside gene matches: 1. Germline loops: CDR1 GTSNPN, CDR2 SVGIG (reference sequence). The CDR3 length is 13 residues.

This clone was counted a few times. The CDR3 sequence: CASSQSSGASGNTIYF. The CDR3, as DNA: TGTGCCAGCAGCCAGAGCTCGGGAGCCTCTGGAAACACCATATATTTT. The chain recombines TRBV4-2 with TRBJ1-3, with no clear D. Trimming pared 3 bases from V and 0 bases from J, leaving 12 bases between. The CDR3 covers 16 residues. Per germline, CDR1 LGHNA and CDR2 YNFKEQ.

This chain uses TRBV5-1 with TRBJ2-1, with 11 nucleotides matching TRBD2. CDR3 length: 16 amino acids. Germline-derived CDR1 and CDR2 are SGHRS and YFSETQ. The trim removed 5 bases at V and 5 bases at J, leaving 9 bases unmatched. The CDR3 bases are TGCGCCAGCAGGTTACACGGGACTAGCGGAAACAATGAGCAGTTCTTC. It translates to CASRLHGTSGNNEQFF.

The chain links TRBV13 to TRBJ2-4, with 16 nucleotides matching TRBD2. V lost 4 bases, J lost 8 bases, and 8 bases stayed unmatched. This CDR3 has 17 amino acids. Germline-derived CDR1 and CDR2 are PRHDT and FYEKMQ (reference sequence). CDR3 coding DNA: TGTGCCAGCAGCTCGGGACTAGCGGGGGGGCGAAATGACATTCAGTACTTC. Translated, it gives CASSSGLAGGRNDIQYF.

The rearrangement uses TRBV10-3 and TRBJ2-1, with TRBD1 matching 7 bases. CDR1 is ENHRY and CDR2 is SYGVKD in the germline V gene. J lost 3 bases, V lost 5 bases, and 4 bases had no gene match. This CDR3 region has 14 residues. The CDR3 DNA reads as TGTGCCATCAGTACCGGGACAGTCTACAATGAGCAGTTCTTC. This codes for CAISTGTVYNEQFF.